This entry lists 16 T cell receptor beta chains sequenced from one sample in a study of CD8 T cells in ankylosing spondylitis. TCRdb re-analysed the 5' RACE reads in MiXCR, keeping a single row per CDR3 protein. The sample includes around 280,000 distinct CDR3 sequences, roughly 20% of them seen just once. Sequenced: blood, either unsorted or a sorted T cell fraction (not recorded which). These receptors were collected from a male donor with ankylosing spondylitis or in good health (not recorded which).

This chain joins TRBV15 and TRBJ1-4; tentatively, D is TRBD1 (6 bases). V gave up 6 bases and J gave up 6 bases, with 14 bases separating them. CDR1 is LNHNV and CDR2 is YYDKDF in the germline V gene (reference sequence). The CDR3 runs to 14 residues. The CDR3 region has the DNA TGTGCCACCAGTGGCGAGGGGGTGTATGAAAAACTGTTTTTT. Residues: CATSGEGVYEKLFF.

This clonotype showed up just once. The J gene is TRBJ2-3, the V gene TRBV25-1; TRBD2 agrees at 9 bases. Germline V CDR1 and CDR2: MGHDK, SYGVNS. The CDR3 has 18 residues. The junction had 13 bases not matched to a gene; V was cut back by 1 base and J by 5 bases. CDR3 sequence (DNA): TGTGCCAGCAGTGAATTCTCCCCGGGACTAGCCAATCAAGATACGCAGTATTTT. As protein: CASSEFSPGLANQDTQYF. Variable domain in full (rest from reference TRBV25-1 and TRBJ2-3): EADIYQTPRYLVIGTGKKITLECSQTMGHDKMYWYQQDPGMELHLIHYSYGVNSTEKGDLSSESTVSRIRTEHFPLTLESARPSHTSQYLCASSEFSPGLANQDTQYFGPGTRLTVL.

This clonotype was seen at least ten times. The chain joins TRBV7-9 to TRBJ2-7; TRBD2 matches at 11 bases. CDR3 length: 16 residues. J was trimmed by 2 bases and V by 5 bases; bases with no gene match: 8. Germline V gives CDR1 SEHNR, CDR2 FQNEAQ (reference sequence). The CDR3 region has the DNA TGTGCCAGCAGCACGGGACTAGCGGCGTTAACCTACGAGCAGTACGTC. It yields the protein CASSTGLAALTYEQYV.

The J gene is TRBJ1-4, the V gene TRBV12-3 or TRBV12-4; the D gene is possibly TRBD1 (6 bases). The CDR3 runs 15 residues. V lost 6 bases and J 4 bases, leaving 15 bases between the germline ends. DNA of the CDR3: TGTGCCAGCAGCCCTCCGACAGGACTTAATGAAAAACTGTTTTTT. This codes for CASSPPTGLNEKLFF.

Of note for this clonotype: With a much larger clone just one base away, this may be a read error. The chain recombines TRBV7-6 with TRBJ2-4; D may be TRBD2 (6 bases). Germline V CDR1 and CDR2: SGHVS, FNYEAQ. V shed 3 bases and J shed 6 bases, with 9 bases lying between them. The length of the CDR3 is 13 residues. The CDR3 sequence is CASSFRAGNIQYF. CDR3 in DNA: TGTGCCAGCAGCTTTAGAGCGGGAAACATTCAGTACTTC.

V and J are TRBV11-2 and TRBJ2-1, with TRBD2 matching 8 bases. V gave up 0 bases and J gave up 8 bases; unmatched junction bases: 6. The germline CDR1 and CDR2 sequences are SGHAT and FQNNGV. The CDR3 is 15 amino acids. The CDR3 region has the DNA TGTGCCAGCAGCTTAGAAAGCGGGAGATTAGATGAGCAGTTCTTC. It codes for CASSLESGRLDEQFF.

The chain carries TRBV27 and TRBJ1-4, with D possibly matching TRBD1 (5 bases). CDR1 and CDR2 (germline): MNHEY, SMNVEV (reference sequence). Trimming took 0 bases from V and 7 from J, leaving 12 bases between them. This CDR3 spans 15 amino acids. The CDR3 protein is CASSLSSGHFEKLFF. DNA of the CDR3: TGTGCCAGCAGTTTATCTTCCGGACATTTTGAAAAACTGTTTTTT.

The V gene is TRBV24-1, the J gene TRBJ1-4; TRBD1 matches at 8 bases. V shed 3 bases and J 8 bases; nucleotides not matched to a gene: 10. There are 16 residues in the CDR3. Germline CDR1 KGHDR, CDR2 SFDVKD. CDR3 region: CATSDNGDRLREKLFF. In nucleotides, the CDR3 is TGTGCCACCAGTGATAATGGGGACAGGCTTCGAGAAAAACTGTTTTTT.

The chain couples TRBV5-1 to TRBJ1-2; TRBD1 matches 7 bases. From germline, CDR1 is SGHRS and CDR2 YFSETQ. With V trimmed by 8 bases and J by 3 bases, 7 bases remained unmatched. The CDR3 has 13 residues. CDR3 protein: CASRTGTDYGYTF. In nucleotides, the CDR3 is TGCGCCAGTAGAACCGGGACAGACTATGGCTACACCTTC.

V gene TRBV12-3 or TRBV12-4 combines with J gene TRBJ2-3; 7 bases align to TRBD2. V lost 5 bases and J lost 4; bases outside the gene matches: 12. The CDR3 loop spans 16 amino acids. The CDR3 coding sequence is TGTGCCAGCAGTACCCACGGGGCGGGAGTGGCAGATACGCAGTATTTT. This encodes CASSTHGAGVADTQYF.

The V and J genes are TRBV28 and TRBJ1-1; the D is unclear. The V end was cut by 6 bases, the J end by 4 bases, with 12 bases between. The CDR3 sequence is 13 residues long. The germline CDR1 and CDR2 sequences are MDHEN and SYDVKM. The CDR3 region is CASRGSGPTEAFF. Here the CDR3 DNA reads TGTGCCAGCAGGGGGAGTGGTCCCACTGAAGCTTTCTTT.

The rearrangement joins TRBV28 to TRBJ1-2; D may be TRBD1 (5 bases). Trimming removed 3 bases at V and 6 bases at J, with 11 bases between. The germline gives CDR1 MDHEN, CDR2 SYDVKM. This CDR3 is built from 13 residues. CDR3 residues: CASSLGGENGYTF. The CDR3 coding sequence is TGTGCCAGCAGTTTGGGGGGGGAGAATGGCTACACCTTC.

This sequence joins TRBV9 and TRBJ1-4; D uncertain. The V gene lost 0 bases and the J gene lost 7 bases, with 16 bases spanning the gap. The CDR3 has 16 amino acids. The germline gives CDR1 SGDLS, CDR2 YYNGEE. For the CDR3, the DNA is TGTGCCAGCAGCGTAGGGGGTGCGGGTACGGCTGAAAAACTGTTTTTT. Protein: CASSVGGAGTAEKLFF.

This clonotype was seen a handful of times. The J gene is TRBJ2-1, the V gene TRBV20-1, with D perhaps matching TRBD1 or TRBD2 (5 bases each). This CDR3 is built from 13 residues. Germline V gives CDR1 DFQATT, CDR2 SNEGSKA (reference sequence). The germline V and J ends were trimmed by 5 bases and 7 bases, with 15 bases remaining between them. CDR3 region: CSAGTPGRNEQFF. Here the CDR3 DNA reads TGCAGTGCTGGGACCCCGGGACGGAATGAGCAGTTCTTC.

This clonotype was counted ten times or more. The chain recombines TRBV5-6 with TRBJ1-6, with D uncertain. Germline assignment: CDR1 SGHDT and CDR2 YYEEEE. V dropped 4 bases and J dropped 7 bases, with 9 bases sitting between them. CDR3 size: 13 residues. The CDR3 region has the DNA TGTGCCAGCAGCCAAGGTTGGAATTCACCCCTCCACTTT. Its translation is CASSQGWNSPLHF. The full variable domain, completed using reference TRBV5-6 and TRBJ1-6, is DAGVTQSPTHLIKTRGQQVTLRCSPKSGHDTVSWYQQALGQGPQFIFQYYEEEERQRGNFPDRFSGHQFPNYSSELNVNALLLGDSALYLCASSQGWNSPLHFGNGTRLTVT.

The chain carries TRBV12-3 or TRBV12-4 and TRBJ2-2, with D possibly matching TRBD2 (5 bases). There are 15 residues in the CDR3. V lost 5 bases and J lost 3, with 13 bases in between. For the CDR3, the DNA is TGTGCCAGCAGTCCACGGACTGATTACACCGGGGAGCTGTTTTTT. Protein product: CASSPRTDYTGELFF.